This T cell receptor (beta chain) comes out of a study of cytomegalovirus exposure and HLA in healthy donors. Overall study findings and caveats: The study designated 150 or so TCR beta chains cytomegalovirus-associated. Later analysis identified around 15,000 TCR beta sequences associated with HLA alleles, using a false discovery rate threshold of 0.05.

The CDR3 is 16 amino acids. Looked up from germline, CDR1 is SGDLS and CDR2 is YYNGEE. Trimming removed 0 bases from V and 3 bases from J, with 12 bases in between. This clone was detected only a few times. The antigen is not known. Use of 60 Vbeta and 13 Jbeta primers characterized the PCR. In the authors' methods: In a later analysis, of about 80 million unique beta chains, roughly 9.9 million appeared in at least two donors. Sequencing used immunoSEQ multiplex PCR; TCRdb keeps in-frame clones, though not all of them. V, J and clone size are those of that table, while D and trimming were read from the DNA. The table lists roughly 120,000 clones, over 60% of them singletons.

Material: PBMCs. The source is a man in his sixties in good health and CMV-seropositive. J is TRBJ1-4 and V is TRBV9, with D perhaps TRBD1 (6 bases). The CDR3 DNA is TGTGCCAGCAGCGTAGAGGGGGGGCAGGCTAATGAAAAACTGTTTTTT. This codes for CASSVEGGQANEKLFF.